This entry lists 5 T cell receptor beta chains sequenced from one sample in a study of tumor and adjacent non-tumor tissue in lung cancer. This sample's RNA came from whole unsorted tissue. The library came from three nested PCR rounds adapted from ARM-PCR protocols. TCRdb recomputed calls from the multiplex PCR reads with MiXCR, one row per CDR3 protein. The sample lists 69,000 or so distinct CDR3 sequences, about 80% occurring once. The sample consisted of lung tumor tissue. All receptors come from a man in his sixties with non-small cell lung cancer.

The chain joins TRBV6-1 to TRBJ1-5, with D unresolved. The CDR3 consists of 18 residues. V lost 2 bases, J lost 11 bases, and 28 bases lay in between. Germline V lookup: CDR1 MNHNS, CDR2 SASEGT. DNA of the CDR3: TGTGCCAGCAGTGAATTGGGAATTCAAACCCTTAGCAATAAGACCCAGCATTTT. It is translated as CASSELGIQTLSNKTQHF.

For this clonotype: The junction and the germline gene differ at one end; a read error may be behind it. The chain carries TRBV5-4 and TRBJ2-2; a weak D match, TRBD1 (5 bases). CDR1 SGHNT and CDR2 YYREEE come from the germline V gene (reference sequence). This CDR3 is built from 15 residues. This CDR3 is CANRSRTVNTEELFF. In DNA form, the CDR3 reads TGTGCCAACAGGTCCCGGACGGTTAACACCGAGGAGCTGTTTTTT. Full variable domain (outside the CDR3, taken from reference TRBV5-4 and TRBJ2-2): ETGVTQSPTHLIKTRGQQVTLRCSSQSGHNTVSWYQQALGQGPQFIFQYYREEENGRGNFPPRFSGLQFPNYSSELNVNALELDDSALYLCANRSRTVNTEELFFGEGSRLTVL.

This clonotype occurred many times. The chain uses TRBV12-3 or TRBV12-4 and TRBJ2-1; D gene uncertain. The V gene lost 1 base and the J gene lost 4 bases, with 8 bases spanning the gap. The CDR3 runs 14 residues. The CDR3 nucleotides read TGTGCCAGCAGTTTAGTCGGCGTTTACAATGAGCAGTTCTTC. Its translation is CASSLVGVYNEQFF.

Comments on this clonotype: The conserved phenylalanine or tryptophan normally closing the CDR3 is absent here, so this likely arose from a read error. The CDR3 nucleotides read TGCAGTGCTAGAGGAAGCGAGATAGTGCCCTACGAGCAGTACCTC. It encodes CSARGSEIVPYEQYL. The chain recombines TRBV20-1 with TRBJ2-7; D is unresolved. The CDR3 has 15 amino acids. Looked up from germline, CDR1 is DFQATT and CDR2 is SNEGSKA (reference sequence). V was pared by 1 base and J by 2 bases, with 15 bases between.

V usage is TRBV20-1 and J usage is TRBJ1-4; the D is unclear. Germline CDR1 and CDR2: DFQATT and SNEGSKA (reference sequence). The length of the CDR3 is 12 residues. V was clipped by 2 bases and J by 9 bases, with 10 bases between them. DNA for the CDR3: TGCAGTGCTAGACAGAGGGCTAAAAAACTGTTTTTT. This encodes CSARQRAKKLFF.